The 19 T cell receptor beta chains listed next were all sequenced from one sample in a study of vaccination and CD4 T cells after COVID-19. TCRdb ran MiXCR on the PCR reads and lists one entry per CDR3 protein. The sample contains some 22,000 distinct CDR3 sequences, roughly 51% of which appear only once. The sequences come from CD4+ T cells from blood, collected before SARS-CoV-2 vaccination. The receptors originated from a human donor who had recovered from COVID-19.

This clonotype was recorded a few times. The rearrangement uses TRBV4-1 and TRBJ2-6; TRBD1 aligns across 10 bases. V trimming: 0 bases; J trimming: 5 bases; junction bases outside the gene matches: 10. The CDR3 length is 19 residues. CDR1 MGHRA and CDR2 YSYEKL come from the germline V gene. DNA of the CDR3: TGCGCCAGCAGCCAAGACGGAAGACAGGGGGCTATTTGGGCCAACGTCCTGACTTTC. As protein: CASSQDGRQGAIWANVLTF.

The chain employs TRBV6-1 and TRBJ1-6; no reliable D call. V was pared by 6 bases and J by 6 bases, with 9 bases between. Germline assignment: CDR1 MNHNS and CDR2 SASEGT. CDR3 length: 13 residues. This chain's CDR3 is CASSLTTNSPLHF. In nucleotides, the CDR3 is TGTGCCAGCAGCCTCACCACTAATTCACCCCTCCACTTT.

J is TRBJ2-3 and V is TRBV19, with D possibly called TRBD1 or TRBD2 (5 bases each). In germline, CDR1 is LNHDA, CDR2 SQIVND (reference sequence). The CDR3 totals 15 residues. V lost 4 bases and J lost 5, with 16 bases in between. The chain's CDR3 is CASSSRDGMVDTQYF. DNA for the CDR3: TGTGCCAGTAGTAGCCGGGACGGGATGGTAGATACGCAGTATTTT.

This clonotype came up a few times. V and J are TRBV6-1 and TRBJ2-2, with unresolved D. The length of the CDR3 is 14 residues. V was trimmed by 2 bases and J by 1 base, leaving 5 bases between them. Germline V lookup: CDR1 MNHNS, CDR2 SASEGT. The CDR3 region has the DNA TGTGCCAGCAGTGAATCCAGGAACACCGGGGAGCTGTTTTTT. Translating gives CASSESRNTGELFF.

The rearrangement uses TRBV6-1 and TRBJ2-7; possibly TRBD1 for D (6 bases). The CDR3 sequence is 15 residues long. Trimming removed 0 bases at V and 1 base at J, with 10 bases between. Per germline, CDR1 MNHNS and CDR2 SASEGT. The CDR3 DNA is TGTGCCAGCAGTGAAGCGTCACAGGGTTCCTACGAGCAGTACTTC. Amino acids: CASSEASQGSYEQYF.

DNA for the CDR3: TGCAGTGCTAGACCAACAGGGTACTCTGGAAACACCATATATTTT. Translating gives CSARPTGYSGNTIYF. This chain connects TRBV20-1 to TRBJ1-3, with D possibly being TRBD1 (6 bases). The V gene's germline CDR1 is DFQATT and CDR2 SNEGSKA (reference sequence). V was cut by 2 bases and J by 0 bases, with 11 bases left in between. This CDR3 is 15 amino acids long.

The CDR3 DNA reads TGTGCCAGCAGCCAAGAGGCCCGCATTCCCCCCGATACGCAGTATTTT. Translation gives CASSQEARIPPDTQYF. The chain joins TRBV4-2 to TRBJ2-3; the D is unclear. Trimming took off 0 bases at V and 6 bases at J, with 16 bases between the two ends. Germline loops: CDR1 LGHNA, CDR2 YNFKEQ. This CDR3 is 16 amino acids long.

This clonotype was found a few times. J is TRBJ1-2 and V is TRBV7-3; D is ambiguous. The CDR3 runs 15 residues. Per germline, CDR1 SGHTA and CDR2 FQGTGA. The V end was cut by 2 bases, the J end by 1 base, with 11 bases between. The CDR3: CASSLLPGDNYGYTF. The CDR3 bases are TGTGCCAGCAGCTTATTGCCGGGAGATAACTATGGCTACACCTTC.

V is TRBV20-1 and J is TRBJ2-1, with D unclear. The V gene's germline CDR1 is DFQATT and CDR2 SNEGSKA (reference sequence). This CDR3 spans 11 amino acids. The germline V and J ends were trimmed by 3 bases and 9 bases, with 9 bases remaining between them. The CDR3 loop is CSARHGTEQFF. CDR3 sequence (DNA): TGCAGTGCTAGGCACGGAACTGAGCAGTTCTTC.

The genes are TRBV7-2 and TRBJ2-2, with D maybe TRBD1 (6 bases). Germline CDR1 SGHTA, CDR2 FQGNSA. The germline V and J ends were trimmed by 7 bases and 4 bases, with 16 bases remaining between them. The CDR3 is 15 residues long. CDR3 residues: CASKVQGRFTGELFF. CDR3 bases: TGTGCCAGCAAGGTTCAGGGGAGATTCACCGGGGAGCTGTTTTTT.

This clonotype was recorded a few times. This chain connects TRBV12-3 or TRBV12-4 to TRBJ1-1; D may be TRBD1 (6 bases). V was cut by 5 bases and J by 6 bases, with 10 bases left in between. The CDR3 has 12 residues. The CDR3 spells CASSPRTAEAFF. CDR3 sequence (DNA): TGTGCCAGCAGTCCCCGGACAGCTGAAGCTTTCTTT.

This clonotype was observed a single time. The chain recombines TRBV19 with TRBJ2-2; no firm D call. The CDR3 length is 15 residues. V lost 7 bases and J 0 bases, leaving 12 bases between the germline ends. Germline-derived CDR1 and CDR2 are LNHDA and SQIVND (reference sequence). The CDR3 here is CASKALVPNTGELFF. For the CDR3, the DNA is TGTGCCAGTAAAGCGCTTGTGCCGAACACCGGGGAGCTGTTTTTT.

V usage is TRBV6-2 or TRBV6-3 and J usage is TRBJ2-7, with 11 bases aligning to TRBD1. Germline V gene sequence: CDR1 MNHEY, CDR2 SVGEGT. The CDR3 runs 14 residues. J was trimmed by 4 bases and V by 6 bases; bases with no gene match: 5. The CDR3 DNA reads as TGTGCCAGCAGACCCCGGGACAGGGGGTACGAGCAGTACTTC. This encodes CASRPRDRGYEQYF.

The genes are TRBV18 and TRBJ1-1, with a possible D match to TRBD1 (6 bases). This CDR3 has 15 residues. Trimming took off 2 bases at V and 6 bases at J, with 16 bases between the two ends. From germline, CDR1 is KGHSH and CDR2 LQKENI. The CDR3 region is CASSPTRGGRPEAFF. The CDR3 DNA sequence: TGTGCCAGCTCACCAACCAGGGGCGGCCGGCCTGAAGCTTTCTTT.

This clonotype has a handful of counts. The CDR3 is CASTDRDSTDTQYF. The CDR3 DNA reads as TGTGCCAGCACCGACCGGGACAGCACAGATACGCAGTATTTT. The chain has TRBV6-1 and TRBJ2-3; either TRBD1 or TRBD2 may fit D (5 bases each). Per germline, CDR1 MNHNS and CDR2 SASEGT. V was cut by 7 bases and J by 0 bases, with 11 bases left in between. This CDR3 has 14 residues.

The V call is TRBV6-1, the J call TRBJ2-6; D is undetermined. The CDR3 sequence is 15 residues long. Germline lookup yields CDR1 MNHNS and CDR2 SASEGT. V lost 6 bases and J lost 2, with 11 bases in between. Written as DNA, the CDR3 is TGTGCCAGCAGCGATAGTCTAGCTGGGGCCAACGTCCTGACTTTC. This gives the protein CASSDSLAGANVLTF.

This chain connects TRBV19 to TRBJ2-7, with TRBD2 matching over 7 bases. This CDR3 is built from 14 residues. V lost 4 bases, J lost 6 bases, and 9 bases stayed unmatched. The germline V gene encodes CDR1 LNHDA and CDR2 SQIVND (reference sequence). CDR3 sequence (DNA): TGTGCCAGTAGTAGGTGGACTAGTGATAGCGAGCAGTACTTC. Translation: CASSRWTSDSEQYF.

This chain connects TRBV6-1 to TRBJ2-2; 8 bases are a match to TRBD2. V dropped 7 bases and J dropped 2; count of bases not matched to a gene: 9. Germline V gene sequence: CDR1 MNHNS, CDR2 SASEGT. CDR3 size: 16 residues. CDR3 in amino acids: CASTRKSGGNTGELFF. CDR3 in DNA: TGTGCCAGCACTAGAAAGAGCGGGGGAAACACCGGGGAGCTGTTTTTT.

This chain joins TRBV20-1 and TRBJ1-5; no definite D call. Deletions cut 1 base from V and 0 bases from J, with 16 bases between. The CDR3 sequence is 17 residues long. Germline V CDR1 and CDR2: DFQATT, SNEGSKA (reference sequence). The CDR3 reads CSARVRTAGYSNQPQHF. CDR3 nucleotides: TGCAGTGCTAGAGTCCGGACGGCTGGCTATAGCAATCAGCCCCAGCATTTT.